This TCR beta chain was recovered during a study of blood T cell repertoires in COVID-19. As for the study in general: Sites across the United States, Italy and Spain contributed samples from acute and convalescent COVID-19. T cells, B-cell-depleted T cells, or PBMCs provided the cDNA or gDNA that served as material.

Trimming shortened V by 1 base and J by 10 bases, and 15 bases separated the two germline ends. The CDR3 extends over 14 amino acids. CDR1 and CDR2 from the germline V gene are SGHDN and FVKESK. Clones were sequenced by immunoSEQ multiplex PCR, and TCRdb holds only the in-frame ones, with some missing. The table has roughly 52,000 clones, 89% seen once. The clonotype comes from a human donor in a cohort sampled during active COVID-19. The sequenced sample was peripheral blood. The chain carries TRBV14 and TRBJ2-3; tentatively, D is TRBD1 (5 bases). The CDR3 sequence: CASSQGLGARPQYF. The CDR3 DNA sequence: TGTGCCAGCAGCCAAGGATTAGGGGCGCGTCCGCAGTATTTT.